This entry is about one T cell receptor beta chain. TCRdb reprocessed the RT-PCR reads via MiXCR and lists one record per CDR3 protein. The sample holds roughly 140,000 distinct CDR3 sequences; approximately 40% are singletons and the top ten take around 50%. The CDR3 totals 15 residues. Trimming cost V 5 bases and J 2 bases, with 16 bases left between them. This sample stems from a study of patients and donors after allogeneic stem cell transplantation. Sequencing was done on a sample of blood, either unsorted or a sorted T cell fraction (not recorded which). This TCR came from a human donor who was either an allogeneic HSCT recipient or a stem cell or donor lymphocyte infusion donor (not recorded which). It is not recorded whose cells these are; they may come from a transplant donor. V gene TRBV12-3 or TRBV12-4 combines with J gene TRBJ2-7, with a tentative D call TRBD2 (6 bases). CDR3 sequence reads: CASSRPGLPAYEQYF. The DNA for the CDR3 is TGTGCCAGCAGTCGCCCGGGACTCCCTGCCTACGAGCAGTACTTC.